The 24 T cell receptor beta chains below all came from one sample that was sequenced in a study of OX40 agonist ivuxolimab in advanced cancers. The method was immunoSEQ multiplex PCR; TCRdb's version includes in-frame clones alone and lacks a portion of them. This sample has some 70,000 clones; 87% occur once, and the top ten carry approximately 2.6%. The starting material was CD4+ or CD8+ T cells sorted from blood, obtained in a trial of the OX40 agonist ivuxolimab. Receptors were obtained from an adult with an advanced solid tumor such as melanoma, head and neck, liver or kidney cancer.

The chain employs TRBV11-3 and TRBJ1-1; the D is unclear. The germline V gene has CDR1 SGHNT and CDR2 YENEEA. The CDR3 loop spans 11 amino acids. Trimming took off 5 bases at V and 0 bases at J, with 1 base between the two ends. The CDR3 region is CASSLNTEAFF. In nucleotides, the CDR3 is TGTGCCAGCAGCCTGAACACTGAAGCTTTCTTT.

This chain connects TRBV23-1 to TRBJ2-4, with a weak D call TRBD2 (5 bases). TRBV23-1 is flagged as an ORF with uncertain function. Trimming took off 0 bases at V and 0 bases at J, with 12 bases between the two ends. The CDR3 has 17 amino acids. The CDR3, as DNA: TGCGCCAGCAGTCAATCGAGGGCATTGGAAGCCAAAAACATTCAGTACTTC. Protein: CASSQSRALEAKNIQYF.

V and J are TRBV5-1 and TRBJ2-5; 8 nucleotides line up with TRBD1. The CDR3 spans 16 residues. The V gene's germline CDR1 is SGHRS and CDR2 YFSETQ. Losses at the gene ends were 4 bases for V and 5 bases for J; bases not matched to a gene: 13. The CDR3 region is CASSTRPQGGEETQYF. CDR3 DNA sequence: TGCGCCAGCAGCACAAGGCCACAGGGGGGTGAGGAGACCCAGTACTTC. The whole variable domain, filled in from reference TRBV5-1 and TRBJ2-5, reads KAGVTQTPRYLIKTRGQQVTLSCSPISGHRSVSWYQQTPGQGLQFLFEYFSETQRNKGNFPGRFSGRQFSNSRSEMNVSTLELGDSALYLCASSTRPQGGEETQYFGPGTRLLVL.

The V call is TRBV7-9, the J call TRBJ1-1; the match to TRBD1 covers 8 bases. The germline CDR1 and CDR2 sequences are SEHNR and FQNEAQ (reference sequence). J gave up 5 bases and V 4 bases, and 6 bases lay outside the gene matches. This CDR3 has 14 residues. CDR3 coding DNA: TGTGCCAGCAGCTCTTACAGGGGGGGGACTGAAGCTTTCTTT. This encodes CASSSYRGGTEAFF.

V gene TRBV7-6 combines with J gene TRBJ2-7; D may be TRBD1 or TRBD2 (5 bases each). The CDR3 runs 15 residues. Per germline, CDR1 SGHVS and CDR2 FNYEAQ. Trimming shortened V by 1 base and J by 3 bases, and 13 bases separated the two germline ends. The CDR3 region is CASSLGAGTDYEQYF. CDR3 bases: TGTGCCAGCAGCTTAGGAGCTGGGACGGACTACGAGCAGTACTTC. The complete variable domain, with remaining parts taken from reference TRBV7-6 and TRBJ2-7, reads GAGVSQSPRYKVTKRGQDVALRCDPISGHVSLYWYRQALGQGPEFLTYFNYEAQQDKSGLPNDRFSAERPEGSISTLTIQRTEQRDSAMYRCASSLGAGTDYEQYFGPGTRLTVT.

V and J are TRBV19 and TRBJ2-3; 10 bases match TRBD2. Trimming at V came to 5 bases and at J to 3 bases, leaving 5 bases not matched to a gene. Germline CDR1 reads LNHDA; CDR2 reads SQIVND (reference sequence). CDR3 length: 15 residues. The DNA for the CDR3 is TGTGCCAGTAGTTCCCTAGCGGGAGAAACAGATACGCAGTATTTT. This encodes CASSSLAGETDTQYF.

For this clone: In the same sample, other DNA sequences code for this CDR3. This sequence joins TRBV6-5 and TRBJ1-6, with no clear D. The V gene lost 6 bases and the J gene lost 4 bases, with 10 bases spanning the gap. Germline values: CDR1 MNHEY, CDR2 SVGAGI. CDR3 length: 14 residues. CDR3 loop: CASRTGLYNSPLHF. The CDR3 nucleotides are TGTGCCAGCAGGACCGGGCTTTATAATTCACCCCTCCACTTT.

The genes are TRBV2 and TRBJ1-6; perhaps TRBD1 as D (5 bases). Germline V lookup: CDR1 SNHLY, CDR2 FYNNEI. This CDR3 has 15 residues. The V and J ends lost 7 bases and 3 bases respectively, with 13 bases between them. The CDR3 spells CASTSVDSYNSPLHF. Written as DNA, the CDR3 is TGTGCCAGCACCTCGGTCGACAGCTATAATTCACCCCTCCACTTT.

The chain couples TRBV10-2 to TRBJ2-5, with a tentative D call TRBD2 (5 bases). V dropped 9 bases and J dropped 7 bases, with 9 bases sitting between them. The germline CDR1 and CDR2 sequences are WSHSY and SAAADI. The CDR3 runs to 10 residues. This chain's CDR3 is CASSEGTQYF. For the CDR3, the DNA is TGCGCCAGTTCAGAGGGGACCCAGTACTTC.

This clone came up a few times. The chain couples TRBV6-1 to TRBJ1-5; weak D call: TRBD1 (5 bases). The CDR3 consists of 15 residues. V dropped 0 bases and J dropped 5 bases, with 11 bases sitting between them. CDR1 MNHNS and CDR2 SASEGT come from the germline V gene. The CDR3: CASSEAARGDQPQHF. DNA for the CDR3: TGTGCCAGCAGTGAAGCGGCGAGGGGAGATCAGCCCCAGCATTTT.

This chain connects TRBV6-5 to TRBJ1-2; TRBD1 aligns across 8 bases. V gave up 6 bases and J gave up 3 bases; unmatched junction bases: 9. The CDR3 is 15 amino acids. Germline assignment: CDR1 MNHEY and CDR2 SVGAGI. In nucleotides, the CDR3 is TGTGCCAGCAGCCCCCGGACAGGGTATGACTATGGCTACACCTTC. Amino acid sequence: CASSPRTGYDYGYTF.

The CDR3 here is CASSQDSLAGPTSYEQYF. The DNA of the CDR3 is TGTGCCAGCAGCCAAGACAGTCTAGCGGGACCCACTTCCTACGAGCAGTACTTC. This chain joins TRBV4-2 and TRBJ2-7; 9 nucleotides match TRBD2. V lost 0 bases, J lost 1 base, and 10 bases stayed unmatched. There are 18 residues in the CDR3. The germline CDR1 and CDR2 sequences are LGHNA and YNFKEQ.

V usage is TRBV28 and J usage is TRBJ2-5, with 8 bases aligning to TRBD1. With 5 bases clipped from V and 5 bases from J, the junction kept 7 bases outside the gene matches. The CDR3 consists of 14 residues. Germline lookup yields CDR1 MDHEN and CDR2 SYDVKM. The CDR3, as DNA: TGTGCCAGCAGTATACAGGGGGGTCGGGAGACCCAGTACTTC. It codes for CASSIQGGRETQYF.

This chain connects TRBV6-1 to TRBJ1-1, with TRBD1 as a possible D gene (6 bases). Per germline, CDR1 MNHNS and CDR2 SASEGT. V lost 1 base and J 5 bases, leaving 17 bases between the germline ends. The CDR3 has 16 residues. DNA of the CDR3: TGTGCCAGCAGTGAAGGTTTTCGCAGGGGTGAGACTGAAGCTTTCTTT. Translated: CASSEGFRRGETEAFF.

The V gene is TRBV2, the J gene TRBJ2-2; possibly TRBD2 for D (6 bases). From germline, CDR1 is SNHLY and CDR2 FYNNEI. Deletions cut 4 bases from V and 1 base from J, with 10 bases between. This CDR3 has 15 amino acids. The CDR3 nucleotides read TGTGCCAGCAGTGGGGACTCCTGGAACACCGGGGAGCTGTTTTTT. Residues: CASSGDSWNTGELFF.

The rearrangement joins TRBV30 to TRBJ1-6; D not certain. The CDR3 totals 14 residues. The germline V gene has CDR1 GTSNPN and CDR2 SVGIG (reference sequence). Trimming pared 3 bases from V and 6 bases from J, leaving 12 bases between. The CDR3 region is CAWSAVFGNSPLHF. CDR3 coding DNA: TGTGCCTGGAGCGCGGTCTTCGGTAATTCACCCCTCCACTTT.

This chain joins TRBV27 and TRBJ1-1; D is ambiguous. CDR3 length: 16 amino acids. V was trimmed by 4 bases and J by 0 bases, leaving 15 bases between them. Germline-derived CDR1 and CDR2 are MNHEY and SMNVEV (reference sequence). The CDR3 reads CASSSRSIGMNTEAFF. For the CDR3, the DNA is TGTGCCAGCAGTTCCCGGTCGATTGGGATGAACACTGAAGCTTTCTTT.

The rearrangement uses TRBV9 and TRBJ2-7, with 10 bases lining up with TRBD1. Germline CDR1 reads SGDLS; CDR2 reads YYNGEE. With V trimmed by 3 bases and J by 4 bases, 7 bases remained unmatched. The CDR3 is 15 amino acids. CDR3 region: CASSADAGQGYEQYF. The CDR3 DNA is TGTGCCAGCAGCGCAGATGCGGGACAGGGGTACGAGCAGTACTTC.

The chain is built from TRBV30 and TRBJ1-5; 8 bases match TRBD1. From germline, CDR1 is GTSNPN and CDR2 SVGIG (reference sequence). The CDR3 is made up of 13 amino acids. With 4 bases clipped from V and 7 bases from J, the junction kept 6 bases outside the gene matches. The CDR3 nucleotides read TGTGCCTGGACAGGGGGCGAAGGACAGCCCCAGCATTTT. Residues: CAWTGGEGQPQHF.

This chain joins TRBV5-1 and TRBJ1-2, with D perhaps TRBD1 (5 bases). The CDR3 runs 13 residues. V lost 4 bases and J lost 2, with 9 bases in between. The germline V gene encodes CDR1 SGHRS and CDR2 YFSETQ. As DNA, the CDR3 is TGCGCCAGCAGCCCGGACAACAACTATGGCTACACCTTC. This encodes CASSPDNNYGYTF. The full variable domain, with the rest looked up from reference TRBV5-1 and TRBJ1-2, is KAGVTQTPRYLIKTRGQQVTLSCSPISGHRSVSWYQQTPGQGLQFLFEYFSETQRNKGNFPGRFSGRQFSNSRSEMNVSTLELGDSALYLCASSPDNNYGYTFGSGTRLTVV.

This clone was seen a handful of times. J is TRBJ1-1 and V is TRBV29-1; D call uncertain. Trimming left V 7 bases short and J 7 bases short, with 19 bases between. Germline CDR1 is SQVTM and CDR2 is ANQGSEA. The CDR3 loop spans 13 amino acids. The CDR3 DNA reads TGCAGCGCGCCCCGGGGTGGCTTGAATGAAGCTTTCTTT. It translates to CSAPRGGLNEAFF.

The rearrangement links TRBV27 to TRBJ2-5; D may match TRBD1 or TRBD2 (5 bases each). TRBJ2-7 explains the end of the DNA better; the J call may be wrong. The CDR3 loop spans 13 amino acids. Germline CDR1 is MNHEY and CDR2 is SMNVEV (reference sequence). The CDR3 DNA reads TGTGCCAGCAGCCCCACGGGGCTCTACGAGCAGTACTTC. It codes for CASSPTGLYEQYF.

The CDR3 spells CASSMGLGQSWIMNTEAFF. CDR3 in DNA: TGTGCCAGTAGTATGGGCTTAGGACAGTCATGGATAATGAACACTGAAGCTTTCTTT. The rearrangement links TRBV19 to TRBJ1-1, with D possibly being TRBD1 (6 bases). V was cut by 3 bases and J by 0 bases, with 23 bases left in between. The CDR3 has 19 residues. Germline V CDR1 and CDR2: LNHDA, SQIVND (reference sequence).

The chain recombines TRBV9 with TRBJ2-3, with D possibly matching TRBD1 (6 bases). The CDR3 is 16 amino acids. V gave up 0 bases and J gave up 6 bases, with 17 bases separating them. Germline V gene lookup returns CDR1 SGDLS and CDR2 YYNGEE. CDR3 DNA: TGTGCCAGCAGCGTAGGGGTGGGGACACCCGCGGATACGCAGTATTTT. Encoded protein: CASSVGVGTPADTQYF.